This T cell receptor beta chain was obtained from a study of OX40 agonist ivuxolimab in advanced cancers. The protocol was immunoSEQ multiplex PCR, while the TCRdb copy is restricted to in-frame clones and leaves out a portion. The data hold tens of thousands of clones, with more than 75% observed a single time. The study's findings and limits: The mean number of expanded clones was higher in CD8+ T cells than in CD4+. It was not determined which antigens were specifically recognized by the peripheral T cells that had undergone clonal expansion. By week 6 at 0.1 to 3.0 mg/kg, blood CD4+ and CD8+ T cells had expanded clonally.

CDR1 and CDR2 from the germline V gene are LNHDA and SQIVND (reference sequence). This CDR3 region has 14 residues. Trimming pared 1 base from V and 1 base from J, leaving 8 bases between. Regarding this clone: Its specificity is not known.

The V gene is TRBV19, the J gene TRBJ2-7; D is undetermined. The clonotype comes from an adult with an advanced solid tumor such as melanoma, head and neck, liver or kidney cancer. The sequencing here drew on CD4+ or CD8+ T cells sorted from blood, taken in a trial of the OX40 agonist ivuxolimab. Here the CDR3 reads CASSIATASYEQYF. CDR3 sequence (DNA): TGTGCCAGTAGTATAGCCACAGCATCCTACGAGCAGTACTTC.